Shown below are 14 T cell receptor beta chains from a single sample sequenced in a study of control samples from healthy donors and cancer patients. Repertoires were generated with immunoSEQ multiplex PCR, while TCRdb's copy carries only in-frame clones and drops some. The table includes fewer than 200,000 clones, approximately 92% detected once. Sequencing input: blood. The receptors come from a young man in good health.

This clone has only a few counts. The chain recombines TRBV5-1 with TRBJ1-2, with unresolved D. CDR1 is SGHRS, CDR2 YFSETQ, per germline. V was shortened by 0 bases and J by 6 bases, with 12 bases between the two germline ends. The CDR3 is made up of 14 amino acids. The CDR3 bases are TGCGCCAGCAGCTTGGAAGCGGGCCGCCATGGCTACACCTTC. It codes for CASSLEAGRHGYTF.

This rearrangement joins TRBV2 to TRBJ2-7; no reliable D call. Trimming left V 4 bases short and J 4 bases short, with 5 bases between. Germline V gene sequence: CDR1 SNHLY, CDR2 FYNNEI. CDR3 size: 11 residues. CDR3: CASSVWYEQYF. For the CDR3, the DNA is TGTGCCAGCAGTGTTTGGTACGAGCAGTACTTC.

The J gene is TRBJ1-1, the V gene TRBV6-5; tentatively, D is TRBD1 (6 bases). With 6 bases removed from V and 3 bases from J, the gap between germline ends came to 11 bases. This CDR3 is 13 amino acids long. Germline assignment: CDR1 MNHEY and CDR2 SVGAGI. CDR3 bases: TGTGCCAGCAGGACCGAGGGGGACACTGAAGCTTTCTTT. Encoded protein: CASRTEGDTEAFF.

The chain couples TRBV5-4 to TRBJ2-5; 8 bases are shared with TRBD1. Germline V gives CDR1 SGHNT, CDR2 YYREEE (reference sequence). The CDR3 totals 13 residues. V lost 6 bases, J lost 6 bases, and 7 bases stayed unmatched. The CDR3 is CASTMDRVKTQYF. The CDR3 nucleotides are TGTGCCAGCACCATGGACAGGGTGAAGACCCAGTACTTC. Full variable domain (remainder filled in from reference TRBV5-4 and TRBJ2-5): ETGVTQSPTHLIKTRGQQVTLRCSSQSGHNTVSWYQQALGQGPQFIFQYYREEENGRGNFPPRFSGLQFPNYSSELNVNALELDDSALYLCASTMDRVKTQYFGPGTRLLVL.

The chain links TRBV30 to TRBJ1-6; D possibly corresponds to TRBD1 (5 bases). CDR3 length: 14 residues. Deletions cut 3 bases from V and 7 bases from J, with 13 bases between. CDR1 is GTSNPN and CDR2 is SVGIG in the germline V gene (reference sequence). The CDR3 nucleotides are TGTGCCTGGAGAGTCGGGGGTCAGAATTCACCCCTCCACTTT. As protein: CAWRVGGQNSPLHF.

The CDR3 nucleotides read TGTGCCAGCAGCGTTCACGCAACTAATGAAAAACTGTTTTTT. Translation gives CASSVHATNEKLFF. The rearrangement joins TRBV9 to TRBJ1-4; D is unclear. Trimming cost V 2 bases and J 0 bases, with 5 bases left between them. There are 14 residues in the CDR3. Per germline, CDR1 SGDLS and CDR2 YYNGEE. The variable domain in full, completed from reference TRBV9 and TRBJ1-4, reads DSGVTQTPKHLITATGQRVTLRCSPRSGDLSVYWYQQSLDQGLQFLIQYYNGEERAKGNILERFSAQQFPDLHSELNLSSLELGDSALYFCASSVHATNEKLFFGSGTQLSVL.

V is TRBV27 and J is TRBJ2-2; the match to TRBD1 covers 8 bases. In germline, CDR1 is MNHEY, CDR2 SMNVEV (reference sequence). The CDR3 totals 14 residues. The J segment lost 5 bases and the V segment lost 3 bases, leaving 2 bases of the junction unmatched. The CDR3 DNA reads TGTGCCAGCAGTTTCCAGGGGGCGACCGGGGAGCTGTTTTTT. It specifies CASSFQGATGELFF.

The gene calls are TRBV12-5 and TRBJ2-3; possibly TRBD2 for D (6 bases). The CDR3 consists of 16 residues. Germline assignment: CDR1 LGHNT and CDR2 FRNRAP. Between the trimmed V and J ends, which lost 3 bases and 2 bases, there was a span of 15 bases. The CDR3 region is CASGLGRLVNTDTQYF. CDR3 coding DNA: TGTGCTAGTGGTTTAGGGCGACTAGTCAACACAGATACGCAGTATTTT.

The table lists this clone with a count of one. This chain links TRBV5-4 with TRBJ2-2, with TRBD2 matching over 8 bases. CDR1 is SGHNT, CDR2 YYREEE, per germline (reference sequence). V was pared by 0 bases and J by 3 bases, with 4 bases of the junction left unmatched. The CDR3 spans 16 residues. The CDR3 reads CASSLGGGGYTGELFF. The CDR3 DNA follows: TGTGCCAGCAGCTTGGGCGGCGGGGGGTACACCGGGGAGCTGTTTTTT. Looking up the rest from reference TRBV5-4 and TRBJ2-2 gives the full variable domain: ETGVTQSPTHLIKTRGQQVTLRCSSQSGHNTVSWYQQALGQGPQFIFQYYREEENGRGNFPPRFSGLQFPNYSSELNVNALELDDSALYLCASSLGGGGYTGELFFGEGSRLTVL.

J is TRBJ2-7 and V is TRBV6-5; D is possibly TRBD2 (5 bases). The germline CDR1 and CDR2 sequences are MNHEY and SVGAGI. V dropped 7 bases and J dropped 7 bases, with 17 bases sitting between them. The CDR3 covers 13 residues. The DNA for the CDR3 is TGTGCCAGCAATGCGGTATCCCCGGGGGAGCAGTACTTC. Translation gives CASNAVSPGEQYF.

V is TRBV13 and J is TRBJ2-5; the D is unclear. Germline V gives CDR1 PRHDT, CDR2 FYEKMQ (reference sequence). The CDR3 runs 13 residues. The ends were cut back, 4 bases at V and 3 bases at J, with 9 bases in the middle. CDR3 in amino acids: CASSSHNEETQYF. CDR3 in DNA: TGTGCCAGCAGCTCACACAACGAAGAGACCCAGTACTTC.

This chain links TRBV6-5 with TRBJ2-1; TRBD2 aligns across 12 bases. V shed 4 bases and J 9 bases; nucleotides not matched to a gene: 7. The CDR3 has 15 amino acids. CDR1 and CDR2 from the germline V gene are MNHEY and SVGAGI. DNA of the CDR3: TGTGCCAGCAGTTTCTCTAGCGGGGGGGTCACTGAGCAGTTCTTC. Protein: CASSFSSGGVTEQFF.

CDR3 bases: TGCGCCAGCAGCTTGGACGGAATGAATGAAAAACTGTTTTTT. This gives the protein CASSLDGMNEKLFF. This chain connects TRBV5-1 to TRBJ1-4; D uncertain. CDR1 is SGHRS and CDR2 is YFSETQ in the germline V gene. Trimming removed 0 bases from V and 5 bases from J, with 8 bases in between. CDR3 length equals 14 residues.

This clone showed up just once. CDR3 bases: TGTGCCACCAGTGATTTGGTGCGGGATTATGGCTACACCTTC. This translates into CATSDLVRDYGYTF. The chain couples TRBV24-1 to TRBJ1-2; D is ambiguous. V lost 0 bases, J lost 5 bases, and 9 bases lay in between. Germline lookup yields CDR1 KGHDR and CDR2 SFDVKD. The CDR3 has 14 amino acids.